This entry lists 13 T cell receptor beta chains sequenced from one sample in a study of T cell clonality in common variable immunodeficiency. Sequencing was performed with immunoSEQ multiplex PCR; in TCRdb, only in-frame clones are kept and a portion is missing. The sample holds approximately 30,000 clones, and no clone turns up only once. Sequences were obtained from peripheral blood mononuclear cells. The receptors were sampled from a person aged 18 to 69 in good health.

In this sample, this clone turned up many times. The read stops 3 residues short of the end of the CDR3; the missing end is completed from the germline J gene. The rearrangement joins TRBV20-1 to TRBJ2-1; TRBD2 matches at 7 bases. The J segment lost 3 bases and the V segment lost 2 bases, leaving 13 bases of the junction unmatched. The CDR3 totals 17 residues. Looked up from germline, CDR1 is DFQATT and CDR2 is SNEGSKA (reference sequence). CDR3 bases read: TGCAGTGCTAGACCCATTACCGGGACTACCTACTACAATGAG. This codes for CSARPITGTTYYNE. The whole CDR3 sequence reads CSARPITGTTYYNEQFF.

In its sample, this clone was seen many times. Coverage ceases 3 residues before the CDR3 finishes, and the germline J gene fills in the end. The gene calls are TRBV2 and TRBJ1-1; D might be TRBD1 (6 bases). V lost 10 bases to trimming and J lost 3 bases, with 15 bases between them. From germline, CDR1 is SNHLY and CDR2 FYNNEI. The CDR3 loop spans 13 amino acids. The CDR3 bases that were read are TGTGCCACAAGAGGGGGGGAGGACACTGAA. This codes for CATRGGEDTE. The CDR3 as a whole reads CATRGGEDTEAFF. The variable domain in full, with the rest retrieved from reference TRBV2 and TRBJ1-1, is EPEVTQTPSHQVTQMGQEVILRCVPISNHLYFYWYRQILGQKVEFLVSFYNNEISEKSEIFDDQFSVERPDGSNFTLKIRSTKLEDSAMYFCATRGGEDTEAFFGQGTRLTVV.

Many counts were recorded for this clone. Coverage ceases 3 residues before the CDR3 finishes, and the germline J gene fills in the end. The chain couples TRBV11-2 to TRBJ1-1; 8 bases match TRBD1. The CDR3 consists of 14 residues. CDR1 SGHAT and CDR2 FQNNGV come from the germline V gene. The CDR3 region is CASSSPGQGGEAFF. The DNA read from the CDR3 is TGTGCCAGCAGCTCCCCCGGACAGGGCGGAGAA.

About this clone: The CDR3 end is not reached by the read, which stops 3 residues before it; the germline J gene fills it in. The V call is TRBV7-9, the J call TRBJ2-2; TRBD1 matches at 8 bases. The V and J ends lost 6 bases and 4 bases, in that order; junction bases with no gene match: 7. Germline loops: CDR1 SEHNR, CDR2 FQNEAQ (reference sequence). This CDR3 spans 15 amino acids. CDR3 region: CASRSTTGGTGELFF. The CDR3 bases that were read are TGTGCCAGCAGATCAACCACAGGGGGCACCGGGGAG.

This clone was found a few times. The CDR3 end is not reached by the read, which stops 3 residues before it; the germline J gene fills it in. This sequence joins TRBV2 and TRBJ2-3; the D gene is possibly TRBD2 (6 bases). CDR3 size: 15 residues. Germline lookup yields CDR1 SNHLY and CDR2 FYNNEI. The CDR3 protein is CASSEDVREWETQYF. The covered CDR3 bases are TGTGCCAGCAGTGAAGACGTGCGGGAATGGGAGACG.

This clone was seen ten or more times. The CDR3 end falls 3 residues outside the read, so it is completed with the germline J gene. This chain uses TRBV7-8 with TRBJ2-7; no reliable D call. The germline V gene has CDR1 SGHVS and CDR2 FQNEAQ. Trimming removed 5 bases at V and 6 bases at J, with 8 bases between. The CDR3 runs to 11 residues. Incomplete CDR3 DNA: TGTGCCAGCAGCCGAGGCTCCGAG. Its translation is CASSRGSE. The complete CDR3 sequence is CASSRGSEQYF.

About this clone itself: The CDR3 end falls 3 residues outside the read, so it is completed with the germline J gene. The chain recombines TRBV2 with TRBJ2-2, with D possibly matching TRBD2 (7 bases). CDR3 length equals 15 residues. Germline CDR1 reads SNHLY; CDR2 reads FYNNEI. The sequenced CDR3 bases are TGTGCCAGCACAGGTCAGGGGAGGGGAAATTCACCG. Translated: CASTGQGRGNSP. The entire CDR3 protein is CASTGQGRGNSPLFF.

This clone was counted at least ten times. The sequence runs out 3 residues before the end of the CDR3; the remainder is reconstructed from the germline J gene. This chain joins TRBV18 and TRBJ2-1, with 12 bases that match TRBD2. The CDR3 runs to 18 residues. After removal of 4 bases from V and 5 bases from J, the junction contained 12 bases not matched to a gene. CDR1 is KGHSH, CDR2 LQKENI, per germline. CDR3 bases read: TGTGCCAGCTCACAGACTAGCGGGAGTTCTCCTAAGGACAATGAG. It is translated as CASSQTSGSSPKDNE. The whole CDR3 sequence reads CASSQTSGSSPKDNEQFF.

This clone came up many times. With the read ending 3 residues before the CDR3 end, the germline J gene is used to fill in that end. This rearrangement joins TRBV20-1 to TRBJ1-1, with a weak D call TRBD1 (5 bases). Trimming shortened V by 4 bases and J by 1 base, and 16 bases separated the two germline ends. From germline, CDR1 is DFQATT and CDR2 SNEGSKA (reference sequence). CDR3 length: 15 residues. The DNA read from the CDR3 is TGCAGTGCTATACTCCGGGAGACAGAGAACACTGAA. Protein: CSAILRETENTE. The CDR3 as a whole reads CSAILRETENTEAFF.

This clone was found many times. The sequence runs out 3 residues before the end of the CDR3; the remainder is reconstructed from the germline J gene. The chain uses TRBV4-2 and TRBJ2-7, with TRBD2 matching 7 bases. This CDR3 has 17 residues. The germline CDR1 and CDR2 sequences are LGHNA and YNFKEQ. J was trimmed by 1 base and V by 4 bases; bases with no gene match: 13. The sequenced part of the CDR3 DNA is TGTGCCAGCAGCCCGGTCCTCAGCGGGGTCTTATCCTACGAG. Its translation is CASSPVLSGVLSYE. The complete CDR3 sequence is CASSPVLSGVLSYEQYF.

This clone occurred a few times. Read sequence stops 3 residues before the CDR3 end, and the germline J gene provides the missing end. The V and J genes are TRBV7-9 and TRBJ2-3; tentatively, D is TRBD2 (5 bases). This CDR3 comprises 13 residues. Trimming pared 5 bases from V and 5 bases from J, leaving 11 bases between. In germline, CDR1 is SEHNR, CDR2 FQNEAQ (reference sequence). This CDR3 is CASSGGGRDTQYF. The sequenced part of the CDR3 DNA is TGTGCCAGCAGCGGAGGCGGCAGAGATACG. The full variable domain, in which reference TRBV7-9 and TRBJ2-3 provide the parts outside the CDR3, is DTGVSQNPRHKITKRGQNVTFRCDPISEHNRLYWYRQTLGQGPEFLTYFQNEAQLEKSRLLSDRFSAERPKGSFSTLEIQRTEQGDSAMYLCASSGGGRDTQYFGPGTRLTVL.

This clone was picked up many times. The read is 3 residues too short to cover the CDR3 end, so that end is filled in from the germline J gene. The chain carries TRBV20-1 and TRBJ2-1, with 10 bases fitting TRBD2. The CDR3 runs 15 residues. Germline V CDR1 and CDR2: DFQATT, SNEGSKA (reference sequence). Germline trimming cut 1 base from V and 6 bases from J; bases unmatched to any gene: 6. CDR3 protein: CSARALAGSFNEQFF. CDR3 bases read: TGCAGTGCTAGAGCACTAGCGGGGAGTTTCAATGAG.

The table lists this clone with many counts. The CDR3 end is not reached by the read, which stops 3 residues before it; the germline J gene fills it in. The rearrangement links TRBV28 to TRBJ2-2, with TRBD1 matching over 8 bases. CDR3 length: 17 amino acids. In germline, CDR1 is MDHEN, CDR2 SYDVKM. Incomplete CDR3 DNA: TGTGCCAGCAGTTTTCGGACAGGGCGGTCGGGGGCCAACGTG. As protein: CASSFRTGRSGANV. The CDR3 in full is CASSFRTGRSGANVLFF.